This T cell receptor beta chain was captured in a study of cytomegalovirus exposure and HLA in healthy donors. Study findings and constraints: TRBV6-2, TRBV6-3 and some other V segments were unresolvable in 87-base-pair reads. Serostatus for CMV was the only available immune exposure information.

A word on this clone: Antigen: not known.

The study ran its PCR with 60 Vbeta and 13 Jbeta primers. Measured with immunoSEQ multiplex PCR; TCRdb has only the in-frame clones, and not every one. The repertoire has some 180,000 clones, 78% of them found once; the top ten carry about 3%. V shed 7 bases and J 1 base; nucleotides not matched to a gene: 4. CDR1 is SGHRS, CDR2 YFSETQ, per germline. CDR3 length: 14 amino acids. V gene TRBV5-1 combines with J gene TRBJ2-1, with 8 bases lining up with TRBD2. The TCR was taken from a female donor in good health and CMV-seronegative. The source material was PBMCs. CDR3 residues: CASGGGRSYNEQFF. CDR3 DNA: TGCGCCAGCGGCGGGGGGAGGTCCTACAATGAGCAGTTCTTC.